Each of the 28 T cell receptor beta chains below was sequenced from the same sample in a study of cytomegalovirus exposure and HLA in healthy donors (dated by TCRdb to about 2017). Receptor libraries were prepared by the immunoSEQ multiplex PCR assay. For the multiplex PCR, a mixture combining 60 forward primers for TCR Vbeta segments and 13 reverse primers for TCR Jbeta segments was used. TCRdb limited this immuneACCESS table to in-frame rearrangements with V and J called. A share of clones is missing; checked studies link under half to unresolved V genes, and the rest is unexplained. Present in this sample are 200,000 to 250,000 clones, about two thirds of which were seen just once. In total, the top ten clones hold 2.6% of the sample. Sequenced sample: PBMCs. Every receptor here comes from a man aged 35 to 55 in good health and CMV-seropositive.

V is TRBV7-8 and J is TRBJ2-3; 8 nucleotides agree with TRBD2. Germline trimming cut 1 base from V and 5 bases from J; bases unmatched to any gene: 2. The CDR3 has 14 amino acids. Looked up from germline, CDR1 is SGHVS and CDR2 is FQNEAQ. The CDR3 DNA sequence: TGTGCCAGCAGCTTAGTCCGGGGGGGAGATACGCAGTATTTT. Translated: CASSLVRGGDTQYF.

The chain recombines TRBV7-2 with TRBJ2-5, with TRBD2 matching 9 bases. Looked up from germline, CDR1 is SGHTA and CDR2 is FQGNSA. This CDR3 has 15 residues. V shed 2 bases, J shed 3 bases, and the junction held 4 bases outside the gene matches. The CDR3, as DNA: TGTGCCAGCAGCTTATTAGGCGGGGGGGAAGAGACCCAGTACTTC. It translates to CASSLLGGGEETQYF.

V gene TRBV15 combines with J gene TRBJ1-3; TRBD1 matches 9 bases. Losses at the gene ends were 1 base for V and 2 bases for J; bases not matched to a gene: 0. Germline CDR1 reads LNHNV; CDR2 reads YYDKDF (reference sequence). The CDR3 consists of 15 residues. The CDR3: CATSRGTGAGNTIYF. Here the CDR3 DNA reads TGTGCCACCAGCAGAGGGACAGGGGCTGGAAACACCATATATTTT.

This chain links TRBV6-1 with TRBJ2-5, with a possible D match to TRBD2 (7 bases). The CDR3 runs 14 residues. The germline CDR1 and CDR2 sequences are MNHNS and SASEGT. With 3 bases removed from V and 5 bases from J, the gap between germline ends came to 13 bases. The CDR3 DNA follows: TGTGCCAGCAGTGAGAGGGGGGGCTCGGAGACCCAGTACTTC. Amino acids: CASSERGGSETQYF.

The V call is TRBV7-2, the J call TRBJ2-3; possibly TRBD2 for D (6 bases). Trimming cost V 5 bases and J 2 bases, with 11 bases left between them. The CDR3 contains 14 residues. The germline V gene encodes CDR1 SGHTA and CDR2 FQGNSA. The CDR3 protein is CASSQTSITDTQYF. The CDR3, as DNA: TGTGCCAGCAGCCAAACTAGCATCACAGATACGCAGTATTTT. The variable domain in full, completed from reference TRBV7-2 and TRBJ2-3, reads GAGVSQSPSNKVTEKGKDVELRCDPISGHTALYWYRQSLGQGLEFLIYFQGNSAPDKSGLPSDRFSAERTGGSVSTLTIQRTQQEDSAVYLCASSQTSITDTQYFGPGTRLTVL.

This clone was counted only a few times. The V and J genes are TRBV7-2 and TRBJ1-5; 12 bases are shared with TRBD1. This CDR3 contains 17 residues. V dropped 4 bases and J dropped 5; count of bases not matched to a gene: 9. CDR1 is SGHTA and CDR2 is FQGNSA in the germline V gene. The CDR3 is CASSWAGTGGAYQPQHF. The CDR3 DNA is TGTGCCAGCAGCTGGGCCGGGACAGGGGGCGCTTATCAGCCCCAGCATTTT.

V gene TRBV29-1 combines with J gene TRBJ2-1, with 10 bases aligning to TRBD1. CDR1 is SQVTM and CDR2 is ANQGSEA in the germline V gene. The CDR3 is made up of 14 amino acids. The trim removed 7 bases at V and 7 bases at J, leaving 10 bases unmatched. CDR3: CSALTGGLRNEQFF. The CDR3 DNA sequence: TGCAGCGCACTGACAGGGGGCCTTCGGAATGAGCAGTTCTTC.

This clone was counted a few times. The rearrangement uses TRBV5-1 and TRBJ2-5; D uncertain. The CDR3 covers 13 residues. Deletions cut 7 bases from V and 1 base from J, with 11 bases between. CDR1 and CDR2 from the germline V gene are SGHRS and YFSETQ. The CDR3: CASGQQLQETQYF. CDR3 DNA sequence: TGCGCCAGCGGGCAGCAGCTCCAAGAGACCCAGTACTTC.

The V and J genes are TRBV7-9 and TRBJ2-3; D is unclear. Trimming removed 1 base at V and 2 bases at J, with 7 bases between. This CDR3 contains 14 residues. Per germline, CDR1 SEHNR and CDR2 FQNEAQ (reference sequence). CDR3 nucleotide sequence: TGTGCCAGCAGCTTAGACAGAACCACAGATACGCAGTATTTT. Its protein product is CASSLDRTTDTQYF.

This rearrangement joins TRBV5-6 to TRBJ2-5; 12 bases line up with TRBD2. V lost 4 bases to trimming and J lost 5 bases; unmatched junction nucleotides: 12. Germline assignment: CDR1 SGHDT and CDR2 YYEEEE. The CDR3 totals 17 residues. CDR3 nucleotide sequence: TGTGCCAGCAGCCTCCTGGGACTAGCGGGTGGCGGGGAGACCCAGTACTTC. As protein: CASSLLGLAGGGETQYF.

For this clone: The sample has other DNA sequences that encode this CDR3 too. This sequence joins TRBV19 and TRBJ1-5, with 8 positions matching TRBD1. Germline V lookup: CDR1 LNHDA, CDR2 SQIVND (reference sequence). This CDR3 contains 14 residues. Trimming took 3 bases from V and 7 from J; bases not matched to a gene: 5. The CDR3 DNA reads as TGTGCCAGTAGTATCACAGGGGGAAACCAGCCCCAGCATTTT. This encodes CASSITGGNQPQHF.

A single count supports this clone. This sequence joins TRBV9 and TRBJ1-5, with TRBD1 matching 7 bases. The CDR3 sequence is 13 residues long. V shed 2 bases, J shed 5 bases, and the junction held 1 base outside the gene matches. Germline V gene sequence: CDR1 SGDLS, CDR2 YYNGEE. As DNA, the CDR3 is TGTGCCAGCAGCGTCGACAGGGATCAGCCCCAGCATTTT. This codes for CASSVDRDQPQHF.

The CDR3 DNA reads TGTGCCAGCAGTCCTTGGACAGGACAAGCTAACTATGGCTACACCTTC. Translated, it gives CASSPWTGQANYGYTF. V is TRBV2 and J is TRBJ1-2; 7 nucleotides align to TRBD1. In germline, CDR1 is SNHLY, CDR2 FYNNEI. CDR3 size: 16 residues. Trimming at V came to 5 bases and at J to 0 bases, leaving 9 bases not matched to a gene.

The rearrangement uses TRBV7-8 and TRBJ2-5, with 8 bases matching TRBD2. This CDR3 is 16 amino acids long. V lost 6 bases to trimming and J lost 2 bases; unmatched junction nucleotides: 11. The germline V gene has CDR1 SGHVS and CDR2 FQNEAQ. As DNA, the CDR3 is TGTGCCAGCAGGCCGGGCCGGGGGGGCGGGCAAGAGACCCAGTACTTC. This codes for CASRPGRGGGQETQYF.

The chain is built from TRBV11-2 and TRBJ2-1; possible D gene TRBD2, 5 bases. The germline V gene encodes CDR1 SGHAT and CDR2 FQNNGV. V gave up 0 bases and J gave up 5 bases, with 8 bases separating them. CDR3 length: 14 residues. CDR3 sequence reads: CASSLEGGHNEQFF. In DNA form, the CDR3 reads TGTGCCAGCAGCTTAGAAGGCGGGCACAATGAGCAGTTCTTC.

As for this clone: The junction shows a germline mismatch at one end, possibly a read error. This sequence joins TRBV2 and TRBJ1-5; D is undetermined. The CDR3 runs 12 residues. Germline V gene data show CDR1 as SNHLY and CDR2 as FYNNEI. The CDR3: CASSSSNQSQHF. CDR3 in DNA: TGTGCCAGCAGCAGTAGCAATCAGTCCCAGCATTTT.

The chain carries TRBV27 and TRBJ2-7, with a possible D match to TRBD1 (5 bases). Trimming removed 6 bases from V and 3 bases from J, with 18 bases in between. Germline CDR1 MNHEY, CDR2 SMNVEV (reference sequence). The CDR3 has 15 residues. Here the CDR3 DNA reads TGTGCCAGCAGCCCTAAAGACAGCCCGAACTACGAGCAGTACTTC. Protein product: CASSPKDSPNYEQYF.

This sequence joins TRBV11-3 and TRBJ2-3; D may be TRBD1 (6 bases). CDR1 and CDR2 (germline): SGHNT, YENEEA. Trimming cost V 5 bases and J 2 bases, with 14 bases left between them. This CDR3 has 15 amino acids. CDR3 in DNA: TGTGCCAGCAGCCCCGGTGCAGGGGCCACAGATACGCAGTATTTT. As protein: CASSPGAGATDTQYF.

The chain combines TRBV7-2 with TRBJ1-1, with D tentatively TRBD1 (6 bases). The V end was cut by 1 base, the J end by 5 bases, with 11 bases between. The CDR3 spans 14 residues. Looked up from germline, CDR1 is SGHTA and CDR2 is FQGNSA. DNA of the CDR3: TGTGCCAGCAGCTTAGAAAGGGGGAATACTGAAGCTTTCTTT. Its translation: CASSLERGNTEAFF.

This chain joins TRBV15 and TRBJ2-2; 8 bases agree with TRBD1. The CDR3 loop spans 17 amino acids. Trimming removed 0 bases from V and 4 bases from J; junction bases left unmatched: 7. Germline CDR1 reads LNHNV; CDR2 reads YYDKDF (reference sequence). The CDR3 DNA follows: TGTGCCACCAGCAGAGATCGTGGGACAGGTCCCACCGGGGAGCTGTTTTTT. Protein: CATSRDRGTGPTGELFF.

CDR3 sequence: CASSWRGPQETQYF. The CDR3 nucleotides are TGCGCCAGCAGCTGGCGGGGCCCCCAAGAGACCCAGTACTTC. The V call is TRBV5-1, the J call TRBJ2-5; possible D gene TRBD2, 6 bases. CDR3 size: 14 residues. Per germline, CDR1 SGHRS and CDR2 YFSETQ. V was pared by 3 bases and J by 1 base, with 10 bases between.

The chain links TRBV5-1 to TRBJ2-5; 9 positions agree with TRBD2. The J call may be faulty, since TRBJ2-7 better matches the DNA end. The germline V gene encodes CDR1 SGHRS and CDR2 YFSETQ. The CDR3 length is 15 residues. The CDR3 DNA reads as TGCGCCAGCAGCTTGGAGCGGGGGGCCTCCTACGAGCAGTACTTC. Its translation is CASSLERGASYEQYF.

On this clone: Likely a read error: the CDR3 ends without its conserved phenylalanine or tryptophan. The chain links TRBV2 to TRBJ2-7; 9 bases align to TRBD1. V shed 5 bases and J 2 bases; nucleotides not matched to a gene: 10. Looked up from germline, CDR1 is SNHLY and CDR2 is FYNNEI. The CDR3 spans 16 residues. The CDR3 spells CASSFPGQGFPYEQYS. CDR3 nucleotide sequence: TGTGCCAGCAGTTTCCCGGGACAGGGATTTCCCTACGAGCAGTACTCC.

V gene TRBV11-2 combines with J gene TRBJ2-7; 7 bases match TRBD1. Germline CDR1 and CDR2: SGHAT and FQNNGV. CDR3 length equals 14 residues. Trimming at V came to 6 bases and at J to 1 base, leaving 6 bases not matched to a gene. The CDR3 loop is CASSSDRLSYEQYF. The CDR3 DNA follows: TGTGCCAGCAGTTCGGACAGGTTATCCTACGAGCAGTACTTC.

The chain uses TRBV5-1 and TRBJ2-1; a possible D gene is TRBD1 (7 bases). CDR3 size: 16 residues. V lost 4 bases to trimming and J lost 9 bases, with 23 bases between them. Looked up from germline, CDR1 is SGHRS and CDR2 is YFSETQ. In DNA form, the CDR3 reads TGCGCCAGCAGCATCCTCGAGAAGCAGGGGGGAAGTGAGCAGTTCTTC. Its protein is CASSILEKQGGSEQFF.

The gene calls are TRBV5-1 and TRBJ1-1, with 7 bases identical to TRBD1. The CDR3 is made up of 14 amino acids. V gave up 2 bases and J gave up 3 bases; unmatched junction bases: 4. In germline, CDR1 is SGHRS, CDR2 YFSETQ. Here the CDR3 reads CASSFDRVDTEAFF. Here the CDR3 DNA reads TGCGCCAGCAGCTTCGACAGGGTGGACACTGAAGCTTTCTTT.

The V and J genes are TRBV5-4 and TRBJ2-3; the match to TRBD1 covers 8 bases. CDR1 is SGHNT and CDR2 is YYREEE in the germline V gene (reference sequence). The CDR3 extends over 14 amino acids. The CDR3 sequence is CASGGQGNRDTQYF. DNA for the CDR3: TGTGCGAGCGGTGGACAGGGAAACAGGGATACGCAGTATTTT.

This chain uses TRBV19 with TRBJ1-1, with D unclear. The V end was cut by 10 bases, the J end by 3 bases, with 18 bases between. The CDR3 is made up of 14 amino acids. Germline V CDR1 and CDR2: LNHDA, SQIVND (reference sequence). This chain's CDR3 is CATTPGVWDTEAFF. The DNA of the CDR3 is TGTGCCACTACACCCGGGGTGTGGGACACTGAAGCTTTCTTT.